This is a list of T cell receptor beta chains from one sample in a study of T cells in tuberculosis. Assay used: immunoSEQ multiplex PCR; TCRdb lists only in-frame clones, some missing. The sample carries 35,000 to 50,000 clones, roughly 94% recorded once. Sequenced: PBMCs. The receptor source for this set is a donor aged 10-29 years with latent tuberculosis or without tuberculosis infection. Some clones in this sample may be carry-over from other donors' samples. Each CDR3 is given with its conserved first and last residue. Each record gives: J gene, V gene, clone size, D gene, CDR3 DNA, CDR3 protein. A D gene is named only where the DNA matches it firmly. Expanded clones get a size class; other rows say once, few or many, or leave the size out.

>TRBJ2-6|TRBV7-2|.|.
TGTGCCAGCACTCGGTCGGCGGGGAAAATAGCTGGGGCCAACGTCCTGACTTTC
CASTRSAGKIAGANVLTF
>TRBJ2-3|TRBV7-9|.|.
TGTGCCAGCAGCTTATCGGGTCGGGATACGCAGTATTTT
CASSLSGRDTQYF
>TRBJ2-1|TRBV6-5|.|TRBD1
TGTGCCAGCAGTAGGGGACAGGGAGTTTACAATGAGCAGTTCTTC
CASSRGQGVYNEQFF
>TRBJ1-4|TRBV30|.|.
TGTGCCTGGAGTTTGGGGACGGGACTTGGTGAAAAACTGTTTTTT
CAWSLGTGLGEKLFF
>TRBJ2-1|TRBV28|.|.
TGTGCCAGCAGCGTTATATACAATGAGCAGTTCTTC
CASSVIYNEQFF
>TRBJ1-1|TRBV5-1|.|TRBD1
TGCGCCAGCAGCTTCAGGGGGAAGAACACTGAAGCTTTCTTT
CASSFRGKNTEAFF
>TRBJ2-1|TRBV19|.|.
TGTGCCAGTAGTGGGCGACAGAACTACAATGAGCAGTTCTTC
CASSGRQNYNEQFF
>TRBJ2-7|TRBV27|once|TRBD2
TGTGCCAGCAGTTTATCGCCTAGCGGGAGGGCGGACGAGCAGTACTTC
CASSLSPSGRADEQYF
>TRBJ2-2|TRBV6-5|.|.
TGTGCCAGCAGTTACTCTAGCGGTAACACCGGGGAGCTGTTTTTT
CASSYSSGNTGELFF
>TRBJ2-7|TRBV28|.|TRBD2
TGTGCCAGCACCATAGCGGGAGGGAGTAACGAGCAGTACTTC
CASTIAGGSNEQYF
>TRBJ2-1|TRBV7-3|.|.
TGTGCCAGCAGCTTCTACTCGAGCTCCTACAATGAGCAGTTCTTC
CASSFYSSSYNEQFF
>TRBJ1-2|TRBV28|.|TRBD1
TGTGCCAGCAGTTTATCGGGACAGGGAGGGGACTATGGCTACACCTTC
CASSLSGQGGDYGYTF
>TRBJ1-2|TRBV25-1|.|.
TGTGCCAGCAGTGGTCTAGGACTGATTGAGGGCTACACCTTC
CASSGLGLIEGYTF
>TRBJ1-1|TRBV5-4|.|.
TGTGCCAGCAGCACCGCAGGGGAGGGGACTGAAGCTTTCTTT
CASSTAGEGTEAFF
>TRBJ2-2|TRBV7-8|.|TRBD2
TGTGCCAGCAGCTCGAAACGTCGGAGCGGGAGGGCGTCCGGGGAGCTGTTTTTT
CASSSKRRSGRASGELFF
>TRBJ1-1|TRBV19|.|.
TGTGCTACGGCTAGGGGGACTGAAGCTTTCTTT
CATARGTEAFF
>TRBJ2-1|TRBV5-1|.|TRBD2
TGCGCCAGCAGCTTGCGCGGGCTAGCGGGCTTCAATGAGCAGTTCTTC
CASSLRGLAGFNEQFF
>TRBJ2-1|TRBV20-1|.|TRBD2
TGCAGTGCTACGGGACTAAATGAGCAGTTCTTC
CSATGLNEQFF
>TRBJ2-1|TRBV11-3|.|TRBD2
TGTGCCAGCAGCTTAGCTACTAGCGGCGAATTAAATGAGCAGTTCTTC
CASSLATSGELNEQFF
>TRBJ2-7|TRBV27|.|.
TGTGCCAGCAGTTTAACCAGGCGGGGCGAGCAGTACTTC
CASSLTRRGEQYF
>TRBJ1-5|TRBV4-1|.|.
TGCGCCAGCAGCCAAGGACTCCGTTGGAATCAGCCCCAGCATTTT
CASSQGLRWNQPQHF
>TRBJ2-2|TRBV5-1|.|.
TGCGCCAGCACCCCCCAGGAAACCGGGGAGCTGTTTTTT
CASTPQETGELFF
>TRBJ2-7|TRBV25-1|once|.
TGTGCCAGCAGTGAATATACCGGGGGACGGCTCGGCGAGCAGTACTTC
CASSEYTGGRLGEQYF
>TRBJ2-5|TRBV27|.|.
TGTGCCAGCAGCCCAGGGTATGGAGAGACCCAGTACTTC
CASSPGYGETQYF
>TRBJ1-2|TRBV27|.|TRBD1
TGTGCCAGCAGCCGAGGGACAGGGTATGGCTACACCTTC
CASSRGTGYGYTF
>TRBJ1-2|TRBV28|.|TRBD1
TGTGCCAGCAGCAGGGACAGCAATATCTATGGCTACACCTTC
CASSRDSNIYGYTF
>TRBJ2-1|TRBV28|.|TRBD2
TGTGCCAGCAGTTTGGCGGGGGCCTACAATGAGCAGTTCTTC
CASSLAGAYNEQFF
>TRBJ2-4|TRBV4-3|.|TRBD2
TGCGCCAGCAGCCTACGACCGGGACTAGCGTATAACATTCAGTACTTC
CASSLRPGLAYNIQYF
>TRBJ1-1|TRBV14|.|TRBD1
TGTGCCAGCAGCCACCGAACGACAGGGGTTAGTAACACTGAAGCTTTCTTT
CASSHRTTGVSNTEAFF
>TRBJ2-1|TRBV19|few|.
TGTGCCAGTAGTATAGATCTGGACTACTACAATGAGCAGTTCTTC
CASSIDLDYYNEQFF
>TRBJ2-1|TRBV7-3|.|.
TGTGCCAGCAGCTTAACCGGGAGTAGCGGCTACAATGAGCAGTTCTTC
CASSLTGSSGYNEQFF
>TRBJ2-5|TRBV28|.|.
TGTGCCAGCAGCCTCCCCTCCGGGATACAAGAGACCCAGTACTTC
CASSLPSGIQETQYF
>TRBJ2-7|TRBV28|.|TRBD1
TGTGCCAGCATCGACAGGGAGAGCTCCTACGAGCAGTACTTC
CASIDRESSYEQYF
>TRBJ1-1|TRBV9|.|.
TGTGCCAGCAGCCCTTACACATCGTCGACTGAAGCTTTCTTT
CASSPYTSSTEAFF
>TRBJ1-1|TRBV5-1|once|TRBD1
TGCGCCAGCAGCTTGGGACAGGGGAAAGTACGGACTGAAGCTTTCTTT
CASSLGQGKVRTEAFF
>TRBJ1-2|TRBV6-1|.|.
TGTGCCAGCAGTGAAGGGGCACGGTGTATGTACTATGGCTACACCTTC
CASSEGARCMYYGYTF
>TRBJ2-1|TRBV7-9|.|TRBD2
TGTGCCAGCAGCTTATGGGGGACTAGCAAGTTCTTC
CASSLWGTSKFF
>TRBJ1-2|TRBV7-3|.|.
TGTGCCAGCACCCCGTGCCGTCCTCAGGGTACCTCCTATGGCTACACCTTC
CASTPCRPQGTSYGYTF
>TRBJ1-1|TRBV28|once|.
TGTGCCAGCAACACTAACCGGGTCTTGAACACTGAAGCTTTCTTT
CASNTNRVLNTEAFF
>TRBJ1-2|TRBV19|.|TRBD1
TGTGCCAGTAGTATAAGGGACAGTGGCTATGGCTACACCTTC
CASSIRDSGYGYTF
>TRBJ1-5|TRBV28|.|.
TGTGCCAGCAGGGACGATAAGGGGGGCAATCAGCCCCAGCATTTT
CASRDDKGGNQPQHF
>TRBJ2-7|TRBV28|once|TRBD2
TGTGCCAGCAGTCGAGGGACTAGCGGGAGTATTCCGTACTTC
CASSRGTSGSIPYF
>TRBJ2-1|TRBV10-1|.|.
TGCGCCAGCAGTGAGGGCTCCACAAATGAGCAGTTCTTC
CASSEGSTNEQFF
>TRBJ1-2|TRBV9|.|TRBD1
TGTGCCAGCAGCGGTGGGACAGGGAAGGAGAATGGCTACACCTTC
CASSGGTGKENGYTF
>TRBJ2-1|TRBV4-1|.|.
TGCGCCAGCAGCCAGACTCAAGGGGCCAGCTCCTACAATGAGCAGTTCTTC
CASSQTQGASSYNEQFF
>TRBJ2-7|TRBV5-4|.|.
TGTGCCAGCAGCTTGTCCGCGGGCCCCTACGAGCAGTACTTC
CASSLSAGPYEQYF
>TRBJ1-2|TRBV30|.|.
TGTGCCTCACACCGGGGTCTTTATGGCTACACCTTC
CASHRGLYGYTF
>TRBJ1-2|TRBV9|.|TRBD1
TGTGCCAGCAGCGCCCTTCCCGGGACAGGGGCTAACTATGGCTACACCTTC
CASSALPGTGANYGYTF
>TRBJ2-7|TRBV29-1|.|TRBD2
TGCAGCGTTGAACGCCTAGCGGGAGGCTACGAGCAGTACTTC
CSVERLAGGYEQYF
>TRBJ2-7|TRBV10-2|.|.
TGCGCCAGCATTGCGGGCTCCTACGAGCAGTACTTC
CASIAGSYEQYF
>TRBJ1-3|TRBV9|.|.
TGTGCCAGCAGCGCCTTACTGCTGAGCTCTGGAAACACCATATATTTT
CASSALLLSSGNTIYF
>TRBJ2-1|TRBV30|.|.
TGTGCCTGGAGTGGGCTCCACTCCTACAATGAGCAGTTCTTC
CAWSGLHSYNEQFF
>TRBJ2-6|TRBV7-2|.|TRBD2
TGTGTCGGGAGGGAGGCCCACTCTGGGGCCAACGTCCTGACTTTC
CVGREAHSGANVLTF
>TRBJ2-7|TRBV6-1|.|.
TGTGCCAGCAGTGTTACCTACGAGCAGTACTTC
CASSVTYEQYF
>TRBJ1-5|TRBV7-2|.|.
TGTGCCAGCAGCCCGCCCGGACGGGGGCAGCCCCAGCATTTT
CASSPPGRGQPQHF
>TRBJ2-3|TRBV7-3|.|TRBD1
TGTGCCAGCAGCAAGGGGGCCACGAGGACAGATACGCAGTATTTT
CASSKGATRTDTQYF
>TRBJ1-2|TRBV6-6|.|.
TGTGCCAGCAGTTACTCGAGAGAGTATGGCTACACCTTC
CASSYSREYGYTF